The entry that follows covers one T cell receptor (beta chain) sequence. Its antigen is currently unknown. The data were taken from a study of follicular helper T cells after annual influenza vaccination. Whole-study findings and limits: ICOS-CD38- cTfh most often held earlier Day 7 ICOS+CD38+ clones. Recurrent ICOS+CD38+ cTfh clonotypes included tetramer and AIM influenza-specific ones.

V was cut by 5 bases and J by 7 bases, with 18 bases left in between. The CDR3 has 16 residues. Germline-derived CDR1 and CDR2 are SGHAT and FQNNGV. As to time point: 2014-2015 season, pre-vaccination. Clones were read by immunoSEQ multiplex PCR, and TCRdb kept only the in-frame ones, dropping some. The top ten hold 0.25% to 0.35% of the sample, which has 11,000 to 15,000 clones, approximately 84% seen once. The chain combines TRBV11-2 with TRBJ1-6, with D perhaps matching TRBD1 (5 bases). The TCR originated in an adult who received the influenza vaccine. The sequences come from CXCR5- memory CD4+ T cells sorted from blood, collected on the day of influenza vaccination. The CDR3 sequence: CASSPLSAGKNSPLHF. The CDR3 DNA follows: TGTGCCAGCAGCCCCTTGTCGGCAGGGAAAAATTCACCCCTCCACTTT.